Here is one TCR beta chain with its context. These data come from a study of cytomegalovirus exposure and HLA in healthy donors. The CDR3 runs to 13 residues. Germline loops: CDR1 LGHNA, CDR2 YSLEER. 60 Vbeta and 13 Jbeta primers were used in PCR. Method: immunoSEQ multiplex PCR; TCRdb's copy keeps in-frame clones and lacks some. This sample's table has around 71,000 clones. The chain couples TRBV4-3 to TRBJ2-5; D might be TRBD1 (5 bases). The tail of the sequence fits TRBJ2-7 better, so the J call may be wrong. Sequencing was done on a sample of PBMCs. The sequence was collected from a woman aged 25-40 years in good health and CMV-seronegative. The CDR3 DNA sequence: TGCGCCAGCAGCCAAGGTGGGGCGTACGAGCAGTACTTC. Amino acids: CASSQGGAYEQYF.